Included here is one T cell receptor beta chain sequence, with context. The sample comes from a study of beta chain features in type 1 diabetes. Sequenced material consisted of expressed TCRB transcripts (all of the isolated RNA was reverse transcribed). Assay: immunoSEQ multiplex PCR; the TCRdb copy retains only in-frame clones and omits some. The profile shows some 500,000 clones, about an eighth of them singletons. The sequencing sample was made of naive CD4+ T cells from blood. This receptor was obtained from a young woman in good health.

This CDR3 reads CASSLNHRGGDEKLFF. CDR3 DNA: TGTGCCAGCAGCCTCAATCACAGGGGAGGGGATGAAAAACTGTTTTTT. The chain uses TRBV7-8 and TRBJ1-4; 7 bases align to TRBD1. Trimming removed 5 bases from V and 6 bases from J; junction bases left unmatched: 12. Germline V gene sequence: CDR1 SGHVS, CDR2 FQNEAQ. CDR3 length equals 16 residues.